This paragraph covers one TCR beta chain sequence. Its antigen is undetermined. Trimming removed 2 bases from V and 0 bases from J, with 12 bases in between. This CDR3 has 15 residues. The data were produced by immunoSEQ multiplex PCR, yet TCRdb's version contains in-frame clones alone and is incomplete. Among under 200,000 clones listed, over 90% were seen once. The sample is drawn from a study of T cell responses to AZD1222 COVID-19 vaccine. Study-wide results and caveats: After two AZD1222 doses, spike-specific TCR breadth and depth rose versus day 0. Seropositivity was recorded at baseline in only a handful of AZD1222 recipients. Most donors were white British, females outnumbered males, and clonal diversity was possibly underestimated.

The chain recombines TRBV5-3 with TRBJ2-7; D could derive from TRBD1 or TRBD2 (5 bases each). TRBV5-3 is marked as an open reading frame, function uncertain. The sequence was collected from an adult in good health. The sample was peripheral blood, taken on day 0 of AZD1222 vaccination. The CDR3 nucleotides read TGTGCCAGAAGCTTAGGGACGGACGACTCCTACGAGCAGTACTTC. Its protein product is CARSLGTDDSYEQYF.